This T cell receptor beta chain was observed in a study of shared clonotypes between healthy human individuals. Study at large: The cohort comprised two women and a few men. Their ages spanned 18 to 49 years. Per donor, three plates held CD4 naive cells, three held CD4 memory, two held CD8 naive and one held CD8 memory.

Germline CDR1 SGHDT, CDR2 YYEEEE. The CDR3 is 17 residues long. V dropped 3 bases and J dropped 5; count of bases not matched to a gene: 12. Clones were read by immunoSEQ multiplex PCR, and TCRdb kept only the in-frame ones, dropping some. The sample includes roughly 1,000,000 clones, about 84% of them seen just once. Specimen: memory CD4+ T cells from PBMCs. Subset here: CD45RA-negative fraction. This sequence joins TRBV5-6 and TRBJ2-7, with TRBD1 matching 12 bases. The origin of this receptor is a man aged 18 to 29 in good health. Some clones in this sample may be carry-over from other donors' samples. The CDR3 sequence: CASSSGPAGTGGHEQYF. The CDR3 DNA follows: TGTGCCAGCAGCTCGGGGCCGGCCGGGACAGGGGGCCACGAGCAGTACTTC.